The 23 T cell receptor beta chains listed next were all sequenced from one sample in a study of blood T cell repertoires in COVID-19. The method was immunoSEQ multiplex PCR; TCRdb's version includes in-frame clones alone and lacks a portion of them. Found here are 88,000 or so clones, about four fifths of them singletons; the top ten hold roughly 22%. Sequencing was performed on peripheral blood. The receptors were sampled from a human donor in a cohort sampled during active COVID-19.

The chain combines TRBV11-3 with TRBJ2-3; 11 bases fit TRBD2. This CDR3 has 16 amino acids. V trimming: 5 bases; J trimming: 2 bases; junction bases outside the gene matches: 6. Germline CDR1 is SGHNT and CDR2 is YENEEA. The CDR3 loop is CASSARLAGTTDTQYF. The CDR3 nucleotides are TGTGCCAGCAGCGCCCGACTAGCGGGGACCACAGATACGCAGTATTTT.

The chain recombines TRBV28 with TRBJ2-1; 12 bases are shared with TRBD2. Germline CDR1 reads MDHEN; CDR2 reads SYDVKM. CDR3 length equals 18 residues. V gave up 5 bases and J gave up 8 bases; unmatched junction bases: 16. Here the CDR3 reads CASSPRYVTSGSLDEQFF. The DNA for the CDR3 is TGTGCCAGCAGTCCCCGGTACGTGACTAGCGGGAGTCTGGATGAGCAGTTCTTC.

J is TRBJ2-5 and V is TRBV28; D remains unclear. The CDR3 spans 15 residues. Germline V lookup: CDR1 MDHEN, CDR2 SYDVKM. V lost 3 bases to trimming and J lost 1 base, with 12 bases between them. CDR3 sequence (DNA): TGTGCCAGCAGTTTTGTGGGCAGTATCCAAGAGACCCAGTACTTC. Translating gives CASSFVGSIQETQYF.

This clone was counted a few times. The chain has TRBV7-9 and TRBJ1-1; D unclear. Looked up from germline, CDR1 is SEHNR and CDR2 is FQNEAQ (reference sequence). Trimming cost V 8 bases and J 1 base, with 11 bases left between them. CDR3 length: 13 residues. CDR3 nucleotides: TGTGCCAGCGCGGAGAGGGCGAACACTGAAGCTTTCTTT. Residues: CASAERANTEAFF.

This chain connects TRBV5-1 to TRBJ2-1; 10 bases agree with TRBD2. This CDR3 spans 17 amino acids. Trimming took 0 bases from V and 8 from J; bases not matched to a gene: 11. The germline V gene has CDR1 SGHRS and CDR2 YFSETQ. The CDR3 region has the DNA TGCGCCAGCAGCTTGGGTCAGGCTAGCGGGGGCATGGATGAGCAGTTCTTC. This gives the protein CASSLGQASGGMDEQFF.

The genes are TRBV4-3 and TRBJ2-5; 9 nucleotides align to TRBD1. Germline V gives CDR1 LGHNA, CDR2 YSLEER. This CDR3 has 15 amino acids. V gave up 4 bases and J gave up 5 bases; unmatched junction bases: 8. CDR3 coding DNA: TGCGCCAGCAGCCCTCAAAGGACAGGGGAGGAGACCCAGTACTTC. Translation gives CASSPQRTGEETQYF.

The gene calls are TRBV19 and TRBJ1-5, with 9 bases lining up with TRBD1. This CDR3 spans 17 amino acids. The germline V gene has CDR1 LNHDA and CDR2 SQIVND (reference sequence). The trim removed 2 bases at V and 4 bases at J, leaving 9 bases unmatched. The CDR3 bases are TGTGCCAGTAGTATACGTGAAGGGACAGGGAGTAATCAGCCCCAGCATTTT. This sequence encodes CASSIREGTGSNQPQHF.

This chain connects TRBV7-9 to TRBJ1-6; TRBD1 matches 8 bases. Germline V gene lookup returns CDR1 SEHNR and CDR2 FQNEAQ (reference sequence). The V and J ends lost 5 bases and 13 bases, in that order; junction bases with no gene match: 4. The CDR3 covers 12 residues. CDR3 nucleotide sequence: TGTGCCAGCAGCGAGGGACAGGCCCCCCTCCACTTT. Its protein product is CASSEGQAPLHF.

This rearrangement joins TRBV19 to TRBJ1-3; 7 bases are a match to TRBD1. V lost 3 bases and J lost 4; bases outside the gene matches: 3. Germline loops: CDR1 LNHDA, CDR2 SQIVND (reference sequence). This CDR3 contains 14 residues. The CDR3 nucleotides are TGTGCCAGTAGTATGGGGACAGCCGGAAACACCATATATTTT. Protein sequence: CASSMGTAGNTIYF.

This sequence joins TRBV18 and TRBJ1-4; the D gene is possibly TRBD1 (6 bases). The CDR3 spans 13 residues. Trimming left V 3 bases short and J 7 bases short, with 9 bases between. Germline loops: CDR1 KGHSH, CDR2 LQKENI. The CDR3 reads CASSPTGSEKLFF. CDR3 nucleotide sequence: TGTGCCAGCTCACCCACAGGGTCTGAAAAACTGTTTTTT.

This chain connects TRBV28 to TRBJ2-7; a weak D match, TRBD1 (6 bases). The CDR3 length is 14 residues. Germline V gene lookup returns CDR1 MDHEN and CDR2 SYDVKM. Trimming pared 4 bases from V and 3 bases from J, leaving 13 bases between. CDR3: CASSYPRGSYEQYF. The CDR3 DNA reads as TGTGCCAGCAGTTATCCCAGGGGAAGCTACGAGCAGTACTTC.

The rearrangement joins TRBV29-1 to TRBJ1-3; D unclear. Germline loops: CDR1 SQVTM, CDR2 ANQGSEA. The CDR3 is made up of 13 amino acids. Between the trimmed V and J ends, which lost 4 bases and 4 bases, there was a span of 11 bases. CDR3 in amino acids: CSVGPSLGNTIYF. CDR3 DNA sequence: TGCAGCGTTGGGCCCAGTTTAGGAAACACCATATATTTT.

The chain has TRBV7-3 and TRBJ2-3; D ambiguous. CDR1 is SGHTA and CDR2 is FQGTGA in the germline V gene. The CDR3 is made up of 14 amino acids. The V end lost 5 bases, the J end lost 4 bases, and 13 bases lay between the germline ends. The CDR3 region is CASSQIPSPDTQYF. The CDR3 coding sequence is TGTGCCAGCAGCCAAATACCAAGCCCAGATACGCAGTATTTT.

V gene TRBV7-3 combines with J gene TRBJ1-1, with D unresolved. The CDR3 extends over 13 amino acids. V was clipped by 7 bases and J by 1 base, with 10 bases between them. Germline CDR1 reads SGHTA; CDR2 reads FQGTGA. The CDR3 here is CASTSRGNTEAFF. The CDR3 bases are TGTGCCAGCACCTCTCGGGGGAACACTGAAGCTTTCTTT.

The chain is built from TRBV5-6 and TRBJ2-1, with D unclear. The V gene's germline CDR1 is SGHDT and CDR2 YYEEEE. The CDR3 has 13 residues. V was cut by 2 bases and J by 0 bases, with 3 bases left in between. The CDR3 is CASSFGSYNEQFF. For the CDR3, the DNA is TGTGCCAGCAGCTTCGGCTCCTACAATGAGCAGTTCTTC.

V gene TRBV4-3 combines with J gene TRBJ1-1; D remains unclear. The CDR3 covers 15 residues. The germline V gene encodes CDR1 LGHNA and CDR2 YSLEER. V was trimmed by 3 bases and J by 1 base, leaving 12 bases between them. The CDR3 DNA reads as TGCGCCAGCAGCCAGACACATGACCAGAACACTGAAGCTTTCTTT. Its translation is CASSQTHDQNTEAFF.

V gene TRBV11-1 combines with J gene TRBJ2-7; a possible D gene is TRBD2 (6 bases). There are 13 residues in the CDR3. The V gene's germline CDR1 is SGHAT and CDR2 FQDESV (reference sequence). The V end was cut by 5 bases, the J end by 6 bases, with 14 bases between. CDR3 region: CASSRSGDGEQYF. In DNA form, the CDR3 reads TGTGCCAGCAGCCGGTCGGGAGATGGCGAGCAGTACTTC.

This chain links TRBV19 with TRBJ2-3; 7 nucleotides align to TRBD1. The CDR3 spans 14 residues. Germline values: CDR1 LNHDA, CDR2 SQIVND (reference sequence). V lost 1 base, J lost 3 bases, and 1 base stayed unmatched. CDR3: CASSIVQGTDTQYF. For the CDR3, the DNA is TGTGCCAGTAGTATAGTACAGGGGACAGATACGCAGTATTTT.

The V call is TRBV6-5, the J call TRBJ1-6; D is uncertain. Germline V CDR1 and CDR2: MNHEY, SVGAGI. The V end was cut by 2 bases, the J end by 10 bases, with 12 bases between. This CDR3 is built from 14 residues. Here the CDR3 reads CASSYTRFRSPLHF. The CDR3 DNA reads TGTGCCAGCAGTTACACCCGGTTTAGATCACCCCTCCACTTT.

For the CDR3, the DNA is TGTGCCAGTAGTGCAGGACAGCTAGCCAATCAGCCCCAGCATTTT. Translating it yields CASSAGQLANQPQHF. The rearrangement links TRBV19 to TRBJ1-5; maybe TRBD1 (6 bases). Trimming removed 5 bases from V and 3 bases from J, with 14 bases in between. From germline, CDR1 is LNHDA and CDR2 SQIVND (reference sequence). This CDR3 comprises 15 residues.

The chain links TRBV4-1 to TRBJ1-5, with TRBD1 identical over 7 bases. The CDR3 has 13 residues. Germline CDR1 MGHRA, CDR2 YSYEKL. Losses at the gene ends were 1 base for V and 6 bases for J; bases not matched to a gene: 0. The CDR3 nucleotides are TGCGCCAGCAGCCAAGGACAGGGTCAGCCCCAGCATTTT. This translates into CASSQGQGQPQHF.

This chain connects TRBV5-1 to TRBJ2-5, with 12 bases identical to TRBD2. The germline V gene has CDR1 SGHRS and CDR2 YFSETQ. There are 13 residues in the CDR3. V trimming: 5 bases; J trimming: 4 bases; junction bases outside the gene matches: 0. The DNA for the CDR3 is TGCGCCAGCAGACTAGCGGGAGGAGAGACCCAGTACTTC. It yields the protein CASRLAGGETQYF.

This chain connects TRBV28 to TRBJ1-5, with 9 bases that match TRBD1. Germline V gives CDR1 MDHEN, CDR2 SYDVKM. V gave up 4 bases and J gave up 5 bases; unmatched junction bases: 3. This CDR3 is built from 14 residues. The CDR3 nucleotides are TGTGCCAGCAGTTCAAGACAGGGGGATCAGCCCCAGCATTTT. Encoded protein: CASSSRQGDQPQHF.